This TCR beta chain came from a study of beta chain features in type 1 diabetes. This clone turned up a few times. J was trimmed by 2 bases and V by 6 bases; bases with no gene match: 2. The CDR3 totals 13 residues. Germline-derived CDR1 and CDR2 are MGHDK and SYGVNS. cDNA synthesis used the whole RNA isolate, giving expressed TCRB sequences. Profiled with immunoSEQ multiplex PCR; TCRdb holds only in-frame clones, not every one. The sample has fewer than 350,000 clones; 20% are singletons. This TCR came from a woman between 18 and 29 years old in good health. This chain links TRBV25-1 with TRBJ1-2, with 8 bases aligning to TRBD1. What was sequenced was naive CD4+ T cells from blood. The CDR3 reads CASRDRANYGYTF. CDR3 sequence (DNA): TGTGCCAGCAGGGACAGGGCGAACTATGGCTACACCTTC.